Each of the 6 T cell receptor beta chains below was sequenced from the same sample in a study of cytomegalovirus exposure and HLA in healthy donors. Amplification used 60 Vbeta primers and 13 Jbeta primers. Measured with immunoSEQ multiplex PCR; TCRdb has only the in-frame clones, and not every one. This sample carries about 130,000 clones, with about 1.8% going to the ten biggest clones. Input material: PBMCs. The receptor source for this set is a man between 18 and 35 years old in good health and CMV-seronegative.

The chain carries TRBV9 and TRBJ2-3, with 11 bases lining up with TRBD2. CDR1 is SGDLS and CDR2 is YYNGEE in the germline V gene. Trimming took 0 bases from V and 2 from J; bases not matched to a gene: 5. This CDR3 comprises 17 residues. CDR3: CASSVVLAGGVTDTQYF. The CDR3 DNA reads TGTGCCAGCAGCGTAGTTCTAGCGGGAGGCGTCACAGATACGCAGTATTTT.

A remark on this clone: A read error may account for a junction end that differs from germline. The rearrangement joins TRBV7-9 to TRBJ1-1; D perhaps matches TRBD1 (6 bases). CDR1 is SEHNR, CDR2 FQNEAQ, per germline (reference sequence). CDR3 size: 11 residues. The CDR3 DNA sequence: TGTGCCAGCAGCTTAGACGCCGGGACAAGCTTT. This translates into CASSLDAGTSF.

In DNA form, the CDR3 reads TGCGCCAGCAGCCCAGGGACAGGGGGCTTCAATGAGCAGTTCTTC. It translates to CASSPGTGGFNEQFF. The chain carries TRBV5-1 and TRBJ2-1; 12 bases are shared with TRBD1. The CDR3 consists of 15 residues. Per germline, CDR1 SGHRS and CDR2 YFSETQ. V shed 4 bases, J shed 6 bases, and the junction held 5 bases outside the gene matches.

J is TRBJ1-1 and V is TRBV29-1; D is undetermined. CDR1 SQVTM and CDR2 ANQGSEA come from the germline V gene. Deletions cut 4 bases from V and 7 bases from J, with 7 bases between. The CDR3 contains 10 residues. CDR3 bases: TGCAGCGTTGTCGGACTTGAAGCTTTCTTT. Protein product: CSVVGLEAFF.

The chain uses TRBV5-4 and TRBJ2-7; 9 nucleotides align to TRBD2. There are 14 residues in the CDR3. Germline CDR1 and CDR2: SGHNT and YYREEE (reference sequence). Trimming took 2 bases from V and 3 from J; bases not matched to a gene: 3. In DNA, the CDR3 is TGTGCCAGCAGCTTCCGCGGGGGGGACTACGAGCAGTACTTC. Translation gives CASSFRGGDYEQYF.

The rearrangement links TRBV5-6 to TRBJ2-7, with D possibly being TRBD1 (5 bases). V dropped 1 base and J dropped 0 bases, with 11 bases sitting between them. CDR1 and CDR2 (germline): SGHDT, YYEEEE. This CDR3 has 15 amino acids. This chain's CDR3 is CASSLKGQSSYEQYF. In nucleotides, the CDR3 is TGTGCCAGCAGCTTGAAGGGGCAAAGCTCCTACGAGCAGTACTTC.